This TCR beta chain comes out of a study of monozygotic twins with cystic fibrosis. Germline V lookup: CDR1 MNHNS, CDR2 SASEGT. The length of the CDR3 is 17 residues. Trimming left V 2 bases short and J 4 bases short, with 15 bases between. Measured with immunoSEQ multiplex PCR; TCRdb has only the in-frame clones, and not every one. The sample lists tens of thousands of clones, approximately 96% seen once, with more than 0.15% in the top ten. Points from the study as a whole: Co-twins had the most similar V usage for 13 of 16 pairs, J for 8. Monozygotic CF twins shared more identical nucleotide clonotypes than unrelated patients.

Details on this clone: Its antigen is as yet unknown.

The sequencing sample was made of blood. This TCR was sampled from a girl under 10 years old with cystic fibrosis. The chain recombines TRBV6-1 with TRBJ2-6; D is perhaps TRBD1 or TRBD2 (5 bases each). The DNA of the CDR3 is TGTGCCAGCAGTGAATTTGAGGGGAAGGTGGGGGCCAACGTCCTGACTTTC. Its translation is CASSEFEGKVGANVLTF.